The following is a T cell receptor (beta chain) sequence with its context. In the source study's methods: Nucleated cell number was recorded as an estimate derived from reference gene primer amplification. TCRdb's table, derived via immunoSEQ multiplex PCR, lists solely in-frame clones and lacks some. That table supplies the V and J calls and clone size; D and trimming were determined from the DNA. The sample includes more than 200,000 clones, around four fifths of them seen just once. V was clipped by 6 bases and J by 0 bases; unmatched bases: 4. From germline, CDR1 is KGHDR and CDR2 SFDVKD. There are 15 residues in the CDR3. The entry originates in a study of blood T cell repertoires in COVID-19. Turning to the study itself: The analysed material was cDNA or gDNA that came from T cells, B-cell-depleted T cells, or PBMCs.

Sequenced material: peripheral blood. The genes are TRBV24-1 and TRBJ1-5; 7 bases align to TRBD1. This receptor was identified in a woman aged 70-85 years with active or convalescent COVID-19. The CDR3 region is CATSLGGHSNQPQHF. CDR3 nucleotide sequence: TGTGCCACCAGTCTAGGGGGCCATAGCAATCAGCCCCAGCATTTT.